The subject of this entry is one TCR beta chain. The data were taken from a study of blood T cell repertoires in COVID-19. Trimming stripped 0 bases from V and 4 bases from J, with 11 bases between. Germline lookup yields CDR1 KGHSH and CDR2 LQKENI. The CDR3 has 15 amino acids. Measured with immunoSEQ multiplex PCR; TCRdb has only the in-frame clones, and not every one. Altogether about 190,000 clones are present, about 81% being singletons, with the ten largest covering 6.5% to 9.5%. Sequencing was done on a sample of peripheral blood. The TCR originated in a woman in her sixties with COVID-19, enrolled during active disease. The rearrangement joins TRBV18 to TRBJ2-3, with D hard to call. Here the CDR3 reads CASSPPSSVSDTQYF. DNA of the CDR3: TGTGCCAGCTCACCACCGTCGAGCGTCTCAGATACGCAGTATTTT.